Following are 5 T cell receptor beta chains from one sample sequenced in a study of yellow fever vaccine responses in identical twins. TCRdb reanalysed the RT-PCR reads using MiXCR and keeps one entry per CDR3 protein. The data show about 19,000 distinct CDR3 sequences, roughly 78% seen once. The specimen was T cells from blood (PBMCs), unsorted or a sorted subset (not recorded which), collected before or after yellow fever vaccination (not recorded which). The receptors come from a woman under 30 who received the yellow fever vaccine.

The V call is TRBV20-1, the J call TRBJ1-5, with TRBD1 matching over 7 bases. V was clipped by 6 bases and J by 7 bases; unmatched bases: 6. The CDR3 has 12 residues. Germline V gene data show CDR1 as DFQATT and CDR2 as SNEGSKA (reference sequence). CDR3: CSAIDRVQPQHF. The CDR3 region has the DNA TGCAGTGCCATCGACAGGGTGCAGCCCCAGCATTTT.

This chain uses TRBV18 with TRBJ1-1; 7 nucleotides match TRBD1. The CDR3 contains 15 residues. V lost 1 base and J lost 3; bases outside the gene matches: 5. Germline values: CDR1 KGHSH, CDR2 LQKENI. The CDR3 region is CASSPLPQGDTEAFF. Here the CDR3 DNA reads TGTGCCAGCTCACCACTGCCCCAGGGGGACACTGAAGCTTTCTTT.

This clonotype was counted a few times. The chain joins TRBV6-5 to TRBJ1-2, with D uncertain. Deletions cut 0 bases from V and 9 bases from J, with 23 bases between. Germline lookup yields CDR1 MNHEY and CDR2 SVGAGI. CDR3 length equals 17 residues. DNA of the CDR3: TGTGCCAGCAGTTACTCGAATACTTTGGTACCGGTGGAGAGCTACACCTTC. Protein: CASSYSNTLVPVESYTF.

The V gene is TRBV2, the J gene TRBJ2-1, with 11 bases matching TRBD2. The V gene's germline CDR1 is SNHLY and CDR2 FYNNEI. With V trimmed by 6 bases and J by 12 bases, 4 bases remained unmatched. The length of the CDR3 is 12 residues. CDR3 amino acids: CASRGGLAGQFF. CDR3 DNA sequence: TGTGCCAGCAGGGGAGGACTAGCGGGGCAGTTCTTC.

The rearrangement joins TRBV10-2 to TRBJ1-2, with a weak D call TRBD1 (5 bases). This CDR3 has 12 residues. CDR1 and CDR2 (germline): WSHSY, SAAADI. V lost 7 bases and J lost 7, with 13 bases in between. The CDR3 here is CASTGSGGGYTF. The CDR3 DNA is TGCGCCAGCACGGGTTCGGGGGGTGGCTACACCTTC.